This passage covers 13 T cell receptor beta chains from one sample sequenced in a study of T cell changes during pregnancy in multiple sclerosis. Sequenced by immunoSEQ multiplex PCR; TCRdb stores in-frame clones only, minus some. The sample records around 80,000 clones, 90% to 95% being singletons. The sample here was peripheral blood, taken in the second trimester of pregnancy. Every receptor here comes from a female donor with multiple sclerosis, enrolled in a pregnancy study.

This clone was seen once. This sequence joins TRBV27 and TRBJ1-4; 7 bases are a match to TRBD1. The CDR3 totals 17 residues. V lost 0 bases and J lost 5; bases outside the gene matches: 9. Germline lookup yields CDR1 MNHEY and CDR2 SMNVEV (reference sequence). CDR3 coding DNA: TGTGCCAGCAGTTTATCCTACTACAGGGGAGTAAATGAAAAACTGTTTTTT. Protein product: CASSLSYYRGVNEKLFF.

The chain recombines TRBV11-2 with TRBJ2-7; 8 nucleotides agree with TRBD2. Germline V gene lookup returns CDR1 SGHAT and CDR2 FQNNGV. Germline trimming cut 1 base from V and 7 bases from J; bases unmatched to any gene: 12. The CDR3 consists of 16 residues. The CDR3 sequence: CASSLVRGRSHREQYF. CDR3 nucleotide sequence: TGTGCCAGCAGCTTAGTGCGCGGGAGGTCCCATAGGGAGCAGTACTTC.

The V call is TRBV6-5, the J call TRBJ2-1, with 9 bases identical to TRBD2. The CDR3 loop spans 15 amino acids. V lost 2 bases and J lost 5; bases outside the gene matches: 4. The germline V gene has CDR1 MNHEY and CDR2 SVGAGI. The CDR3 spells CASSYRLADNNEQFF. The CDR3 nucleotides are TGTGCCAGCAGTTACAGACTAGCGGATAACAATGAGCAGTTCTTC.

The rearrangement uses TRBV5-1 and TRBJ1-3, with 7 positions matching TRBD1. This CDR3 has 15 amino acids. V lost 0 bases and J lost 4; bases outside the gene matches: 4. CDR1 and CDR2 (germline): SGHRS, YFSETQ. In nucleotides, the CDR3 is TGCGCCAGCAGCTTGGACAGGGGAACGGGAAACACCATATATTTT. As protein: CASSLDRGTGNTIYF.

The chain recombines TRBV27 with TRBJ2-7; 10 bases match TRBD1. The J segment lost 3 bases and the V segment lost 5 bases, leaving 1 base of the junction unmatched. This CDR3 is built from 13 residues. Germline V gives CDR1 MNHEY, CDR2 SMNVEV (reference sequence). CDR3 coding DNA: TGTGCCAGCAGTCGGACAGGGGGCTACGAGCAGTACTTC. It codes for CASSRTGGYEQYF.

The chain links TRBV6-1 to TRBJ2-3; TRBD2 might be the D (6 bases). Germline lookup yields CDR1 MNHNS and CDR2 SASEGT. The CDR3 length is 16 residues. V lost 2 bases and J 6 bases, leaving 18 bases between the germline ends. CDR3 residues: CASSEKLALKGDTQYF. The CDR3 region has the DNA TGTGCCAGCAGTGAAAAACTAGCCCTGAAGGGGGATACGCAGTATTTT.

A single count supports this clone. The chain recombines TRBV19 with TRBJ1-5, with TRBD1 matching 9 bases. Germline trimming cut 3 bases from V and 7 bases from J; bases unmatched to any gene: 7. CDR1 and CDR2 from the germline V gene are LNHDA and SQIVND (reference sequence). The CDR3 totals 15 residues. For the CDR3, the DNA is TGTGCCAGTAGTATTGGAGGGACAGGGAACCAGCCCCAGCATTTT. This sequence encodes CASSIGGTGNQPQHF.

A few counts support this clone. V usage is TRBV11-2 and J usage is TRBJ1-3; TRBD1 might be the D (6 bases). Germline V CDR1 and CDR2: SGHAT, FQNNGV. The CDR3 totals 13 residues. The V end lost 4 bases, the J end lost 4 bases, and 8 bases lay between the germline ends. This chain's CDR3 is CASSWDIGNTIYF. For the CDR3, the DNA is TGTGCCAGCAGCTGGGACATCGGAAACACCATATATTTT.

The chain carries TRBV5-6 and TRBJ2-3; D is possibly TRBD2 (7 bases). V was clipped by 5 bases and J by 2 bases, with 12 bases between them. The CDR3 has 14 residues. CDR1 is SGHDT, CDR2 YYEEEE, per germline. The CDR3, as DNA: TGTGCCAGCAGAGGGGGGGGGTTCACAGATACGCAGTATTTT. It encodes CASRGGGFTDTQYF.

The rearrangement uses TRBV19 and TRBJ2-7, with 10 bases matching TRBD1. CDR3 size: 13 residues. The ends lost 8 bases at V and 3 bases at J; junction bases unmatched: 4. Germline CDR1 is LNHDA and CDR2 is SQIVND (reference sequence). CDR3 loop: CASGRDRGYEQYF. For the CDR3, the DNA is TGTGCCAGTGGGCGGGACAGGGGCTACGAGCAGTACTTC. Full variable domain (remainder filled in from reference TRBV19 and TRBJ2-7): DGGITQSPKYLFRKEGQNVTLSCEQNLNHDAMYWYRQDPGQGLRLIYYSQIVNDFQKGDIAEGYSVSREKKESFPLTVTSAQKNPTAFYLCASGRDRGYEQYFGPGTRLTVT.

The chain couples TRBV14 to TRBJ2-7; 9 nucleotides agree with TRBD1. This CDR3 region has 17 residues. Germline V gene data show CDR1 as SGHDN and CDR2 as FVKESK. Losses at the gene ends were 4 bases for V and 3 bases for J; bases not matched to a gene: 13. CDR3 amino acids: CASSPLGQGISSYEQYF. Written as DNA, the CDR3 is TGTGCCAGCAGCCCCCTAGGACAGGGGATTTCGAGCTACGAGCAGTACTTC.

The V call is TRBV30, the J call TRBJ1-1; 9 positions match TRBD1. The germline CDR1 and CDR2 sequences are GTSNPN and SVGIG (reference sequence). This CDR3 has 13 residues. Trimming at V came to 4 bases and at J to 3 bases, leaving 3 bases not matched to a gene. CDR3 nucleotide sequence: TGTGCCTGGAACGACAGGGGGGACACTGAAGCTTTCTTT. Its translation is CAWNDRGDTEAFF.

This clone has only one observation. This chain joins TRBV20-1 and TRBJ2-7; D is possibly TRBD1 (5 bases). This CDR3 has 10 amino acids. V lost 6 bases, J lost 4 bases, and 7 bases lay in between. Germline CDR1 and CDR2: DFQATT and SNEGSKA (reference sequence). In nucleotides, the CDR3 is TGCAGTGCAGGGGCATACGAGCAGTACTTC. Translation gives CSAGAYEQYF.